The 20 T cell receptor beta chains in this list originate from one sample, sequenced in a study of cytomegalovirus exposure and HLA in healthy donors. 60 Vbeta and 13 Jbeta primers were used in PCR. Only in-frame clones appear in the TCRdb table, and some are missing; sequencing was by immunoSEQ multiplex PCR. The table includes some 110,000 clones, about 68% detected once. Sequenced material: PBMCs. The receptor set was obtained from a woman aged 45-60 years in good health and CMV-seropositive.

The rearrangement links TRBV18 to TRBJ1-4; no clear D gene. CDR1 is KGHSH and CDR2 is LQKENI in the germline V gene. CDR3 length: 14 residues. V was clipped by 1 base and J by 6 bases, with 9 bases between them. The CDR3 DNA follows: TGTGCCAGCTCACCACAGGGAGGTGATGAAAAACTGTTTTTT. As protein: CASSPQGGDEKLFF.

CDR3 DNA: TGCAGCGTTGTAGGCGGGGCGAACACCGGGGAGCTGTTTTTT. This sequence encodes CSVVGGANTGELFF. The chain recombines TRBV29-1 with TRBJ2-2; D perhaps matches TRBD2 (6 bases). The CDR3 totals 14 residues. The V end was cut by 4 bases, the J end by 0 bases, with 9 bases between. Germline V CDR1 and CDR2: SQVTM, ANQGSEA.

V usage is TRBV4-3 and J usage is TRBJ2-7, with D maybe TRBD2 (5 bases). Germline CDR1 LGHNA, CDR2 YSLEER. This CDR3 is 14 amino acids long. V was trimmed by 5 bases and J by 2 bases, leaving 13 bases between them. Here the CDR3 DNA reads TGCGCCAGCAGCTCGGACTCTCATACCTACGAGCAGTACTTC. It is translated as CASSSDSHTYEQYF.

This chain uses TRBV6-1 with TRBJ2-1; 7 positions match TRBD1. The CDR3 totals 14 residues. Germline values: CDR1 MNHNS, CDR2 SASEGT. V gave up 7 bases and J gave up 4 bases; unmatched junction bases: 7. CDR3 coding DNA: TGTGCCAGCACCGGGACAGCCTTTTACAATGAGCAGTTCTTC. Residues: CASTGTAFYNEQFF.

The DNA for the CDR3 is TGTGCCAGCAGCTTAAAGTCCGGGCAGGGGAACCCCTACGAGCAGTACTTC. Its protein product is CASSLKSGQGNPYEQYF. The J gene is TRBJ2-7, the V gene TRBV7-9, with TRBD1 as a possible D gene (6 bases). CDR3 length equals 17 residues. Trimming left V 2 bases short and J 2 bases short, with 19 bases between. Germline assignment: CDR1 SEHNR and CDR2 FQNEAQ (reference sequence).

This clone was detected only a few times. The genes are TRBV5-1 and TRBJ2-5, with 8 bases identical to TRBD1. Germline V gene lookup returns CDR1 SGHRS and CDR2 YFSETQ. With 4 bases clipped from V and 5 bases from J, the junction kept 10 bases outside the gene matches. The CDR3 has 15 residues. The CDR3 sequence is CASSTTGAPTETQYF. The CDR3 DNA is TGCGCCAGCAGCACGACAGGGGCCCCGACGGAGACCCAGTACTTC.

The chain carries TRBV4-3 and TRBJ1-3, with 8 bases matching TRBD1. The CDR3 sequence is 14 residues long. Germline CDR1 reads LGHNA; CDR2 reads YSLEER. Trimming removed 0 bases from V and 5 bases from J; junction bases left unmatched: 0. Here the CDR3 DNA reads TGCGCCAGCAGCCAAGACAGGGGGCGAAACACCATATATTTT. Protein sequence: CASSQDRGRNTIYF.

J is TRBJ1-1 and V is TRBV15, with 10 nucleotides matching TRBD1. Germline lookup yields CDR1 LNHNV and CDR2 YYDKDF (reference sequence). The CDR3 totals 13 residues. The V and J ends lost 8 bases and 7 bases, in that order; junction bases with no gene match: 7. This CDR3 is CATRDRGRGEAFF. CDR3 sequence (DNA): TGTGCCACCCGGGACAGGGGAAGGGGTGAAGCTTTCTTT.

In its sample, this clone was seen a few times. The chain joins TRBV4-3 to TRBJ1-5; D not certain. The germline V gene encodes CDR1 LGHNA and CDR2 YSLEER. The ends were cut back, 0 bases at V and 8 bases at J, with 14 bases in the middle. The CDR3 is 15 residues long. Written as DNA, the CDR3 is TGCGCCAGCAGCCAAGATTTAGCTTATCGGGAGCCCCAGCATTTT. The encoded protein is CASSQDLAYREPQHF.

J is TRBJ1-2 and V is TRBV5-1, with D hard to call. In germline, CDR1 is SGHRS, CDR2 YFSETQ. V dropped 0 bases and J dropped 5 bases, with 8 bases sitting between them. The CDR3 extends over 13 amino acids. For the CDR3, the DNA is TGCGCCAGCAGCTTGGCTGGTAGTTATGGCTACACCTTC. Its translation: CASSLAGSYGYTF.

The CDR3 coding sequence is TGTGCCAGCAGCCAAGACCCTTCCGGGACTGCCCAAGAGACCCAGTACTTC. Translation gives CASSQDPSGTAQETQYF. The genes are TRBV4-2 and TRBJ2-5, with a tentative D call TRBD2 (6 bases). V was shortened by 0 bases and J by 1 base, with 15 bases between the two germline ends. Germline assignment: CDR1 LGHNA and CDR2 YNFKEQ. The CDR3 consists of 17 residues.

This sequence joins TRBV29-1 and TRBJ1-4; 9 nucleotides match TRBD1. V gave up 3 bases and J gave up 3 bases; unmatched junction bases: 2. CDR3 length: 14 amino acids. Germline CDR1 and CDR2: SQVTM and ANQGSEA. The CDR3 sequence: CSVEGTGPNEKLFF. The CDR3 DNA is TGCAGCGTTGAGGGGACAGGGCCTAATGAAAAACTGTTTTTT.

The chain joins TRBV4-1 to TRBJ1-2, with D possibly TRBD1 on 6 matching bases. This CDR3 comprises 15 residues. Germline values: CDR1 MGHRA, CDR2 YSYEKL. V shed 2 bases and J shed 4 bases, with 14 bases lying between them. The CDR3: CASSQQGGQIYGYTF. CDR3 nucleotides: TGCGCCAGCAGCCAACAAGGCGGACAGATCTATGGCTACACCTTC.

The chain's CDR3 is CASSIYLSGEKLFF. The CDR3 DNA sequence: TGTGCCAGTAGTATCTACCTTTCAGGCGAAAAACTGTTTTTT. The rearrangement links TRBV19 to TRBJ1-4; D not certain. Germline V lookup: CDR1 LNHDA, CDR2 SQIVND (reference sequence). V was shortened by 3 bases and J by 8 bases, with 13 bases between the two germline ends. There are 14 residues in the CDR3.

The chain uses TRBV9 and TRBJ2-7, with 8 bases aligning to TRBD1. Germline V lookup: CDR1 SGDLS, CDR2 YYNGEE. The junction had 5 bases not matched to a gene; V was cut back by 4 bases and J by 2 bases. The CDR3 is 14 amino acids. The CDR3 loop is CASSPGGTPYEQYF. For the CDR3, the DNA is TGTGCCAGCAGCCCAGGGGGCACCCCCTACGAGCAGTACTTC.

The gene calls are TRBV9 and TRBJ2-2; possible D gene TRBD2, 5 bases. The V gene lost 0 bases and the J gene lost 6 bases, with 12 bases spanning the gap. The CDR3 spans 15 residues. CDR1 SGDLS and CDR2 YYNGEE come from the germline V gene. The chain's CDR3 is CASSVGPSFPGELFF. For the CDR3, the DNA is TGTGCCAGCAGCGTAGGCCCTAGCTTTCCCGGGGAGCTGTTTTTT.

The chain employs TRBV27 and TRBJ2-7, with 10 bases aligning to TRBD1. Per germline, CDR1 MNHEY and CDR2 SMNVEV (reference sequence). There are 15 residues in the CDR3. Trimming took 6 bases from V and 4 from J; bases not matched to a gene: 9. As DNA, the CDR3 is TGTGCCAGCAGCTCCCCGGGACAGGGGCGGTACGAGCAGTACTTC. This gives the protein CASSSPGQGRYEQYF.

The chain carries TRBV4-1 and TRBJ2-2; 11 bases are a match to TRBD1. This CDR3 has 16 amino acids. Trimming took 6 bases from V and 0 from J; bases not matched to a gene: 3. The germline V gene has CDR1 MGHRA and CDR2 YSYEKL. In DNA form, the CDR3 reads TGCGCCAGCAGGCCGGGACAGGGGGCGAACACCGGGGAGCTGTTTTTT. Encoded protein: CASRPGQGANTGELFF.

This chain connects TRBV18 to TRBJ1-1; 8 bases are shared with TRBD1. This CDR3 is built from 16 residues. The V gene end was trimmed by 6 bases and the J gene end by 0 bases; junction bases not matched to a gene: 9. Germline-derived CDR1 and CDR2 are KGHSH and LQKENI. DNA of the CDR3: TGTGCCAGCTCGGACAGGGAGCTTTACATGAACACTGAAGCTTTCTTT. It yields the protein CASSDRELYMNTEAFF.

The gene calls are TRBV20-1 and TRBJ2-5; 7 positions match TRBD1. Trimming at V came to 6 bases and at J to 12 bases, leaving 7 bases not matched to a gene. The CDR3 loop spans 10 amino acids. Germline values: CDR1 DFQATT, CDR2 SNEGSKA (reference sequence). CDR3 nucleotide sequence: TGCAGTGCCCCCCGGGACAGCAAGTACTTC. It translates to CSAPRDSKYF.